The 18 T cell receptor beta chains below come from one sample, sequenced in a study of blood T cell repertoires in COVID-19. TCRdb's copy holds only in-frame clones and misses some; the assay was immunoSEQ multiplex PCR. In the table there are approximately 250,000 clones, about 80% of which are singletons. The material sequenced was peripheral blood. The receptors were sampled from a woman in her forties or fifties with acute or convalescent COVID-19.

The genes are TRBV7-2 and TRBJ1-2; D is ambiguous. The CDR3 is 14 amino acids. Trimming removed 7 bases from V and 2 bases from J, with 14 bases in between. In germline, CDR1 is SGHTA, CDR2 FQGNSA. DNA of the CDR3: TGTGCCAGCAAACCGTTGGGAGCGAACTATGGCTACACCTTC. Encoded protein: CASKPLGANYGYTF.

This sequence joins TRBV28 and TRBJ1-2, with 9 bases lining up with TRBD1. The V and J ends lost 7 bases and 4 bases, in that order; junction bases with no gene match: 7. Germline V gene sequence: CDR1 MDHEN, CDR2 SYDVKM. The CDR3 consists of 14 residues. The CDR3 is CASMEQGALYGYTF. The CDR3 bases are TGTGCCAGCATGGAACAGGGGGCCCTCTATGGCTACACCTTC.

The CDR3 nucleotides read TGCGCCAGCAGCTTCGGGGGGCCCGAGCCCCAGCATTTT. It encodes CASSFGGPEPQHF. The rearrangement links TRBV5-1 to TRBJ1-5, with D perhaps matching TRBD1 (6 bases). Germline CDR1 is SGHRS and CDR2 is YFSETQ. This CDR3 has 13 residues. Trimming took off 2 bases at V and 8 bases at J, with 11 bases between the two ends.

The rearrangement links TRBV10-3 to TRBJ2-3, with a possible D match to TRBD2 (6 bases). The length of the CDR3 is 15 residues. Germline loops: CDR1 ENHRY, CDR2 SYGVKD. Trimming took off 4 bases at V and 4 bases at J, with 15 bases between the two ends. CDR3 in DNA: TGTGCCATCAGTGGGCCCTCGACTAGTCCAGATACGCAGTATTTT. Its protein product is CAISGPSTSPDTQYF.

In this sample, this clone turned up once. CDR3 in DNA: TGCGCCAGCAACAGGGGACTAGCGAGGTACCAAGAGACCCAGTACTTC. It is translated as CASNRGLARYQETQYF. The rearrangement links TRBV5-1 to TRBJ2-5, with 10 positions matching TRBD2. The CDR3 has 16 amino acids. Germline trimming cut 6 bases from V and 0 bases from J; bases unmatched to any gene: 8. Germline assignment: CDR1 SGHRS and CDR2 YFSETQ.

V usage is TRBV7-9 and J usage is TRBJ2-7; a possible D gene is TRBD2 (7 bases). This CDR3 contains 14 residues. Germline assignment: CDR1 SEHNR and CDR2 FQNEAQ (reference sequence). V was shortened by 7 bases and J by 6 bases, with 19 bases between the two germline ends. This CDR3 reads CASNFQGSGGEQYF. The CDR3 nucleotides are TGTGCCAGCAACTTCCAGGGGTCGGGGGGCGAGCAGTACTTC.

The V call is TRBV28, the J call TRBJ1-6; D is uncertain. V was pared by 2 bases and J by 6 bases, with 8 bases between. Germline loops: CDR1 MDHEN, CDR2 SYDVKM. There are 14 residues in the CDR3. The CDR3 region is CASSLAGFNSPLHF. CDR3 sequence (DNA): TGTGCCAGCAGTTTAGCCGGGTTTAATTCACCCCTCCACTTT.

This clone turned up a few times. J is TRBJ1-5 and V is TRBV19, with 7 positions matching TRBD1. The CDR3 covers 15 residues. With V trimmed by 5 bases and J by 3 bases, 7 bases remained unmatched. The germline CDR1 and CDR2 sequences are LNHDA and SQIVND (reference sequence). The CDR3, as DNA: TGTGCCAGTAGTCCTCTGGGGACAGACAATCAGCCCCAGCATTTT. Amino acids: CASSPLGTDNQPQHF.

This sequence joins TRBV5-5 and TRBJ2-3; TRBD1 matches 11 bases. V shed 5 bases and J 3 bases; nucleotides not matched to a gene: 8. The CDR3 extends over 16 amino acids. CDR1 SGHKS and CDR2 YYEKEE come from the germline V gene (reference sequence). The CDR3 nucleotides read TGTGCCAGCAGTTCCGGGACAGGGGGGTGGACAGATACGCAGTATTTT. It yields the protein CASSSGTGGWTDTQYF.

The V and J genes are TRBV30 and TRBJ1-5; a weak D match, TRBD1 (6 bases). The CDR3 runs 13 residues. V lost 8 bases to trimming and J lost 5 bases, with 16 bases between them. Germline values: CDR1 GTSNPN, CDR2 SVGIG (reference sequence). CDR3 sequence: CALGQQLDQPQHF. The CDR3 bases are TGTGCCCTAGGACAGCAGCTCGATCAGCCCCAGCATTTT.

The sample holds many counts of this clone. The CDR3 is CASSRTGGGGNQPQHF. In DNA, the CDR3 is TGTGCCAGCAGCCGTACAGGGGGCGGTGGCAATCAGCCCCAGCATTTT. This chain connects TRBV7-9 to TRBJ1-5; 9 bases fit TRBD1. Germline V lookup: CDR1 SEHNR, CDR2 FQNEAQ (reference sequence). The CDR3 has 16 residues. The junction had 7 bases not matched to a gene; V was cut back by 5 bases and J by 2 bases.

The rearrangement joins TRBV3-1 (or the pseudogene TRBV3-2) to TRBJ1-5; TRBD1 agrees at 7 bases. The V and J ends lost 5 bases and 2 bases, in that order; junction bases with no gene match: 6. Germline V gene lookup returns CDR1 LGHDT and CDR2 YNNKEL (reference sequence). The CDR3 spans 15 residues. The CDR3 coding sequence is TGTGCCAGCAGCGCAACAGGGGTTGGCAATCAGCCCCAGCATTTT. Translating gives CASSATGVGNQPQHF.

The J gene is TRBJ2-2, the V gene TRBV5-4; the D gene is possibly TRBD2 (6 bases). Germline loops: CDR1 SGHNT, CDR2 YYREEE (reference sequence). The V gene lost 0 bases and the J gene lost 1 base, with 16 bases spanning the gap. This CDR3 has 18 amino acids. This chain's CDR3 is CASSLGAGQGWNTGELFF. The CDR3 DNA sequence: TGTGCCAGCAGCTTGGGGGCGGGGCAGGGATGGAACACCGGGGAGCTGTTTTTT. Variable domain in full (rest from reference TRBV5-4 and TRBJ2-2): ETGVTQSPTHLIKTRGQQVTLRCSSQSGHNTVSWYQQALGQGPQFIFQYYREEENGRGNFPPRFSGLQFPNYSSELNVNALELDDSALYLCASSLGAGQGWNTGELFFGEGSRLTVL.

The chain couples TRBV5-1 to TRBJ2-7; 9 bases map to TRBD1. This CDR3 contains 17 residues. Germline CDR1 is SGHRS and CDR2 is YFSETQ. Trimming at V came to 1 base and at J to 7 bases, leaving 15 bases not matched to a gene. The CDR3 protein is CASSLSIARGQGIEQYF. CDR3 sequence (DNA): TGCGCCAGCAGCTTGTCCATCGCCAGGGGACAGGGAATTGAGCAGTACTTC.

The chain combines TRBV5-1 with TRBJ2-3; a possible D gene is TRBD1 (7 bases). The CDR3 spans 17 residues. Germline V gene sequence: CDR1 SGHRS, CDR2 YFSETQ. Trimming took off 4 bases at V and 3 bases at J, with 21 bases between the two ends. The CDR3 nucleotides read TGCGCCAGCAGCGATCGGAGGGACAGTCTTGGGACAGATACGCAGTATTTT. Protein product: CASSDRRDSLGTDTQYF.

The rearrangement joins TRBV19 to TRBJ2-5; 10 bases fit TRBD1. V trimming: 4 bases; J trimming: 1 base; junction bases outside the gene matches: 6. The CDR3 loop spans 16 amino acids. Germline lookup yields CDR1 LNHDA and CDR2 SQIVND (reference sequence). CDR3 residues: CASSTGGQGVQETQYF. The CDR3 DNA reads TGTGCCAGTAGTACAGGAGGACAGGGGGTCCAAGAGACCCAGTACTTC.

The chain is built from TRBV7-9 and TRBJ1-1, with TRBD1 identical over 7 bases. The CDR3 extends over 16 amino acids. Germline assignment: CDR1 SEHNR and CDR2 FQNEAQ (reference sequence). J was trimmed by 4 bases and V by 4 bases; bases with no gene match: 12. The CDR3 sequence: CASSSPQTGRPTEAFF. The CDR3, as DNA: TGTGCCAGCAGCTCGCCCCAGACAGGGAGACCCACTGAAGCTTTCTTT.

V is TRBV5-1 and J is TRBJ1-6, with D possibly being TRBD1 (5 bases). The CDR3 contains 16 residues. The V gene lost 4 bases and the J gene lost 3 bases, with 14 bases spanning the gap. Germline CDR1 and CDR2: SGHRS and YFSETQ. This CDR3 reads CASSPTTEFYNSPLHF. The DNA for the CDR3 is TGCGCCAGCAGCCCGACGACAGAATTCTATAATTCACCCCTCCACTTT.